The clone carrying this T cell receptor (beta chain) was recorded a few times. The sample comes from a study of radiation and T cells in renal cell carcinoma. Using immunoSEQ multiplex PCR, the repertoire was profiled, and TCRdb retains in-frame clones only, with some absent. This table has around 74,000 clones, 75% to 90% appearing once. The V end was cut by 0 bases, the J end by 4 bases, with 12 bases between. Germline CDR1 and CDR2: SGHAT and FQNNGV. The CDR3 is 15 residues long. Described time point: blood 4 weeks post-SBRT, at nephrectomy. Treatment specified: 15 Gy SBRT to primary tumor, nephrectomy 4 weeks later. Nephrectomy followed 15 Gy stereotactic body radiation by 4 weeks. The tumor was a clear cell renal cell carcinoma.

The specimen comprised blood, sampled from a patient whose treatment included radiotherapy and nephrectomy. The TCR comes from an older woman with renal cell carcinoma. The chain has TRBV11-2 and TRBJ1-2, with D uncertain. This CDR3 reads CASSLDVGSFYGYTF. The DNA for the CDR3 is TGTGCCAGCAGCTTAGACGTTGGCAGCTTCTATGGCTACACCTTC.